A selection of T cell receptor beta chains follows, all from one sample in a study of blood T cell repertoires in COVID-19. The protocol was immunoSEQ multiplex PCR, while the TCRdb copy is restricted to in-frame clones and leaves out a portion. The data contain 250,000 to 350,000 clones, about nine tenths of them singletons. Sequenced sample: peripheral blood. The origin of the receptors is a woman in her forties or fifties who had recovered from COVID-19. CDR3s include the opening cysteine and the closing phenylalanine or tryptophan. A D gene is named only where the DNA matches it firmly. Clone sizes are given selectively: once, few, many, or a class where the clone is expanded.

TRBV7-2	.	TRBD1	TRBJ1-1	CASSQQIDRGEAFF	TGTGCCAGCAGCCAGCAAATCGACAGGGGTGAAGCTTTCTTT
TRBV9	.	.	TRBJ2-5	CASSGSPTETQYF	TGTGCCAGCAGCGGGAGTCCCACTGAGACCCAGTACTTC
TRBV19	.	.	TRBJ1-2	CASSDGINPTMGYTF	TGTGCCAGTAGTGACGGGATCAACCCAACTATGGGCTACACCTTC
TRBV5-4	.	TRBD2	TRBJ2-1	CASSLTQREANEQFF	TGTGCCAGCAGCTTGACGCAGCGGGAGGCCAATGAGCAGTTCTTC
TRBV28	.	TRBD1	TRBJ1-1	CASSLLGQGLGTEAFF	TGTGCCAGCAGTCTCTTAGGACAGGGGTTAGGCACTGAAGCTTTCTTT
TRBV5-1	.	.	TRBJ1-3	CASSLAVGAGNTIYF	TGCGCCAGCAGCTTGGCGGTCGGAGCTGGAAACACCATATATTTT
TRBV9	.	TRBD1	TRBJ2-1	CASSPRTGGFRYNEQFF	TGTGCCAGCAGCCCCCGGACAGGGGGATTTCGATACAATGAGCAGTTCTTC
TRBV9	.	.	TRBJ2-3	CASSVDVLRGTKKYF	TGTGCCAGCAGCGTAGATGTTCTGAGGGGGACTAAGAAGTATTTT
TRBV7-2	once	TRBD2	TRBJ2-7	CASSLEAGLSYEQYF	TGTGCCAGCAGCTTAGAAGCGGGGCTATCCTACGAGCAGTACTTC
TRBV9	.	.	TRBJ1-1	CASSPYRANTEAFF	TGTGCCAGCAGCCCCTACAGGGCGAACACTGAAGCTTTCTTT
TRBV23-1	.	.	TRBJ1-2	CASSGIGANYGYTF	TGCGCCAGCAGCGGGATCGGGGCTAACTATGGCTACACCTTC
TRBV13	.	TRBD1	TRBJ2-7	CASSADRGPLEQYF	TGTGCCAGCAGCGCGGACAGGGGCCCCCTCGAGCAGTACTTC
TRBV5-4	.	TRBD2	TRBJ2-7	CASSKPGLENYEQYF	TGTGCCAGCAGCAAACCGGGACTAGAGAACTACGAGCAGTACTTC
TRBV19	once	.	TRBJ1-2	CASSIDLLFDYGYTF	TGTGCCAGTAGTATAGATCTACTATTCGACTATGGCTACACCTTC
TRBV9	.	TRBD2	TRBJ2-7	CASSGGGGTYEQYF	TGTGCCAGCAGCGGCGGGGGGGGCACCTACGAGCAGTACTTC
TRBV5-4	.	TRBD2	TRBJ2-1	CASSGTGTRTYNEQFF	TGTGCCAGCAGCGGAACCGGGACTAGAACCTACAATGAGCAGTTCTTC
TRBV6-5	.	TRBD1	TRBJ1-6	CASSYNSGTVLLPLHF	TGTGCCAGCAGTTACAATTCGGGGACAGTGTTACTTCCCCTCCACTTT
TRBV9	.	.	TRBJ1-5	CASSVGSGQPQHF	TGTGCCAGCAGCGTAGGGAGCGGGCAGCCCCAGCATTTT
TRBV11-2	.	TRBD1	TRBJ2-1	CASSLDQGARSYNEQFF	TGTGCCAGCAGCTTAGATCAGGGGGCGCGCTCCTACAATGAGCAGTTCTTC
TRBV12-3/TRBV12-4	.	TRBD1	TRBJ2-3	CASSPTGRNTQYF	TGTGCCAGCAGTCCGACAGGGAGAAATACGCAGTATTTT
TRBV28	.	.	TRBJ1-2	CARDRQFTNYGYTF	TGTGCCAGGGACCGACAGTTCACTAACTATGGCTACACCTTC
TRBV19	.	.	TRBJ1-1	CASSQQGLSTEAFF	TGTGCCAGTAGCCAACAGGGTTTGAGTACTGAAGCTTTCTTT
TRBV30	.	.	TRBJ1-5	CAWDRSNHNQPQHF	TGTGCCTGGGACAGGTCCAACCACAATCAGCCCCAGCATTTT
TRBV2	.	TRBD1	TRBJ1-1	CASPEGGQGSGAFF	TGTGCCAGCCCAGAGGGGGGACAGGGGTCCGGAGCTTTCTTT
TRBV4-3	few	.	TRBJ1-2	CASSQDGPGANYGYTF	TGCGCCAGCAGCCAAGATGGTCCAGGGGCTAACTATGGCTACACCTTC
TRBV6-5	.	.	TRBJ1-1	CASSSPGGTEAFF	TGTGCCAGCAGCTCCCCGGGGGGCACTGAAGCTTTCTTT
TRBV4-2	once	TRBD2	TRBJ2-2	CASSPLVGTSGTYGGGELFF	TGTGCCAGCAGCCCCTTGGTCGGGACTAGCGGGACCTACGGTGGCGGGGAGCTGTTTTTT
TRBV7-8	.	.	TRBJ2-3	CASSYRVPDTQYF	TGTGCCAGCAGCTACAGGGTCCCGGATACGCAGTATTTT
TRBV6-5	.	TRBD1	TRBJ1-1	CASSYSLPGGDTEAFF	TGTGCCAGCAGTTACTCCTTACCAGGGGGCGACACTGAAGCTTTCTTT
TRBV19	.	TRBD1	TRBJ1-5	CASGTGVVANQPQHF	TGTGCCAGTGGAACAGGGGTCGTAGCCAATCAGCCCCAGCATTTT
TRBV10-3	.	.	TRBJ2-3	CAISELGGRGTDTQYF	TGTGCCATCAGTGAATTGGGGGGTCGGGGCACAGATACGCAGTATTTT
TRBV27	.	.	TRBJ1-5	CASGRGDQPQHF	TGTGCCAGCGGCCGGGGAGATCAGCCCCAGCATTTT
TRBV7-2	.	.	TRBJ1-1	CASSLQGMNTEAFF	TGTGCCAGCAGCTTGCAGGGGATGAACACTGAAGCTTTCTTT
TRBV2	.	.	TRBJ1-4	CASSLGLGRELFF	TGTGCCAGCAGCCTCGGGCTGGGGAGGGAACTGTTTTTT
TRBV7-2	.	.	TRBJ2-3	CASSMTRAHTDTQYF	TGTGCCAGCAGCATGACGAGGGCCCACACAGATACGCAGTATTTT
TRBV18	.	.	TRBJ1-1	CASSPTENTEAFF	TGTGCCAGCTCACCGACAGAAAACACTGAAGCTTTCTTT
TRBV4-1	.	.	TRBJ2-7	CASSQGRDTSYEQYF	TGCGCCAGCAGCCAAGGCCGGGACACCTCCTACGAGCAGTACTTC
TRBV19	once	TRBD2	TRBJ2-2	CASSPPTGGNTGELFF	TGTGCCAGTAGTCCCCCCACGGGGGGGAACACCGGGGAGCTGTTTTTT
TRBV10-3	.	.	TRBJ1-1	CAISDSGRVNTEAFF	TGTGCCATCAGTGATAGTGGCAGGGTGAACACTGAAGCTTTCTTT
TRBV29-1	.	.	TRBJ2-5	CSVLYPQGTETQYF	TGCAGCGTCCTCTATCCTCAGGGCACAGAGACCCAGTACTTC
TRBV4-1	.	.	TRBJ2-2	CASSQGDAGTGELFF	TGCGCCAGCAGCCAAGGGGATGCGGGCACCGGGGAGCTGTTTTTT
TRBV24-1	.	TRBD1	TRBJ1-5	CATSDLSRGQDQPQHF	TGTGCCACCAGTGATTTGTCCAGGGGGCAAGATCAGCCCCAGCATTTT
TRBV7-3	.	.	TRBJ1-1	CASSLEGLTNTEAFF	TGTGCCAGCAGCCTCGAGGGACTGACCAACACTGAAGCTTTCTTT
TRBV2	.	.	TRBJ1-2	CASSPQSSRIYTF	TGTGCCAGCAGCCCACAAAGTTCCAGAATCTACACCTTC
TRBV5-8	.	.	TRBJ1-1	CASSLDRDTRTEAFF	TGTGCCAGCAGCCTTGACCGGGACACGCGGACTGAAGCTTTCTTT
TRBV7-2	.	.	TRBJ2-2	CASSFDRYHGELFF	TGTGCCAGCAGCTTCGACAGGTATCACGGGGAGCTGTTTTTT
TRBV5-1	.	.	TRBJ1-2	CASSLAGDSVYGYTF	TGCGCCAGCAGCTTGGCAGGCGACAGCGTCTATGGCTACACCTTC
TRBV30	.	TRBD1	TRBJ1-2	CAWSGLRTGDGYTF	TGTGCCTGGAGTGGGCTGAGGACAGGGGATGGCTACACCTTC
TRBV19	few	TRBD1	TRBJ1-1	CASTPTPGGENTEAFF	TGTGCCAGTACCCCAACCCCAGGGGGTGAGAACACTGAAGCTTTCTTT